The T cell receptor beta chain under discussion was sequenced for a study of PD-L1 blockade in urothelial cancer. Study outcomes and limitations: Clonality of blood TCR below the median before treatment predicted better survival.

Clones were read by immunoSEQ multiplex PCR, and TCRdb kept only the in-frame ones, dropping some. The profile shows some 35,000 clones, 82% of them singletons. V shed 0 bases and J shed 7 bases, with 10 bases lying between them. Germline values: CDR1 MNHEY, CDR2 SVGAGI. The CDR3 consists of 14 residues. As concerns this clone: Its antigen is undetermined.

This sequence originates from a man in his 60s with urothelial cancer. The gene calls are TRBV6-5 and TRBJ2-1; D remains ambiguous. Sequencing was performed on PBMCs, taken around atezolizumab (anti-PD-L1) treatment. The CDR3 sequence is CASSYSKKRNEQFF. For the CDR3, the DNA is TGTGCCAGCAGTTACTCGAAAAAACGGAATGAGCAGTTCTTC.